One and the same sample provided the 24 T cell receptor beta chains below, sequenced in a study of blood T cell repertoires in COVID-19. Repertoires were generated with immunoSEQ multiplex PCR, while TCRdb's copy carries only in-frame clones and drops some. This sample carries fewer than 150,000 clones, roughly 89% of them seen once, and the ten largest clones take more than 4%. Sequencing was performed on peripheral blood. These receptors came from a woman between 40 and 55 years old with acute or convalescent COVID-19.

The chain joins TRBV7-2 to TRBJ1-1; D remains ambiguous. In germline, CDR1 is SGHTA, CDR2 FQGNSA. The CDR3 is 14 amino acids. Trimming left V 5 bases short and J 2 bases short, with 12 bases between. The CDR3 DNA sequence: TGTGCCAGCAGCCCCCGGGGAGCAAACACTGAAGCTTTCTTT. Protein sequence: CASSPRGANTEAFF.

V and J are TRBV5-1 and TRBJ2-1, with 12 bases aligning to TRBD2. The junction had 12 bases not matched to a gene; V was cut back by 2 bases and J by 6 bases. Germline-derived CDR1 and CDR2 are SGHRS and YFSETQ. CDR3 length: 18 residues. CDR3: CASSFRLPLAGGPNEQFF. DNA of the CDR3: TGCGCCAGCAGCTTCCGTCTACCTCTAGCGGGAGGGCCCAATGAGCAGTTCTTC. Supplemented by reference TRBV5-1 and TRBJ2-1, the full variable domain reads KAGVTQTPRYLIKTRGQQVTLSCSPISGHRSVSWYQQTPGQGLQFLFEYFSETQRNKGNFPGRFSGRQFSNSRSEMNVSTLELGDSALYLCASSFRLPLAGGPNEQFFGPGTRLTVL.

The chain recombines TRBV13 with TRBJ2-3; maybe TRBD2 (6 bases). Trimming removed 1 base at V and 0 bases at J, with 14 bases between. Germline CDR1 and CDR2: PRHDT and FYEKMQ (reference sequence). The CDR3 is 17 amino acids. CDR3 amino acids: CASSLEVTSGSTDTQYF. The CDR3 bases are TGTGCCAGCAGCTTAGAGGTGACTAGTGGGAGCACAGATACGCAGTATTTT.

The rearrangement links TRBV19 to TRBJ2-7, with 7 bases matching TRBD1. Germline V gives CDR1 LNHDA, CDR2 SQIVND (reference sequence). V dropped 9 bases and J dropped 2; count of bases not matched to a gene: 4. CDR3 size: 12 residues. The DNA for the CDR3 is TGTGCCAGCGCCGGGACAGCCTACGAGCAGTACTTC. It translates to CASAGTAYEQYF.

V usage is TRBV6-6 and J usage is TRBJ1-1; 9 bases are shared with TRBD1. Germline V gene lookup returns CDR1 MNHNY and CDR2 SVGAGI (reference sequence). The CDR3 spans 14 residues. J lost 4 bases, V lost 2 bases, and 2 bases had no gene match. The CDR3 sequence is CASSYGTGTTEAFF. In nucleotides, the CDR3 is TGTGCCAGCAGTTACGGGACAGGGACCACTGAAGCTTTCTTT.

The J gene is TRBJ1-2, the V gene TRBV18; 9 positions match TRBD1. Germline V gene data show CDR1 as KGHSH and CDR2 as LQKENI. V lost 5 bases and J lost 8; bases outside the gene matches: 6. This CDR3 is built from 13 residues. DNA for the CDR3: TGTGCCAGCTCATTCCGGGACAGGGAGGGCTACACCTTC. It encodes CASSFRDREGYTF.

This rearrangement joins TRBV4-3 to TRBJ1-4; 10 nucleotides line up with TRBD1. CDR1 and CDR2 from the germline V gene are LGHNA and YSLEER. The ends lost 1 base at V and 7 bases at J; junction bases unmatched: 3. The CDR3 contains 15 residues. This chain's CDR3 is CASSQGDRGVEKLFF. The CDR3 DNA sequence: TGCGCCAGCAGCCAAGGGGACAGGGGAGTTGAAAAACTGTTTTTT.

This chain's CDR3 is CASSRGTSGSYEQFF. CDR3 coding DNA: TGTGCCAGCAGCCGCGGGACTAGCGGGAGCTATGAGCAGTTCTTC. V is TRBV7-9 and J is TRBJ2-1, with 14 bases that match TRBD2. This CDR3 comprises 15 residues. Germline assignment: CDR1 SEHNR and CDR2 FQNEAQ (reference sequence). Unmatched junction bases numbered 5, after V lost 5 bases and J lost 8 bases.

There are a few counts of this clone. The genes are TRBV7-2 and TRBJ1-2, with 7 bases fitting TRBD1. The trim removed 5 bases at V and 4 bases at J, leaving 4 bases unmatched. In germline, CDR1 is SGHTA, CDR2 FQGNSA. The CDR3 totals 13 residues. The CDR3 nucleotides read TGTGCCAGCAGCAAGCCAGGGGGCTATGGCTACACCTTC. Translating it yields CASSKPGGYGYTF.

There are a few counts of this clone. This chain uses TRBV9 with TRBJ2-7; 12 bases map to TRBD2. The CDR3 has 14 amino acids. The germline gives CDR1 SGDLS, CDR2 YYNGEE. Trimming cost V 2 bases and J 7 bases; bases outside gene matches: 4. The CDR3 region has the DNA TGTGCCAGCAGCGTCACTAGCGGGGGGACGGAGCAGTACTTC. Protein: CASSVTSGGTEQYF.

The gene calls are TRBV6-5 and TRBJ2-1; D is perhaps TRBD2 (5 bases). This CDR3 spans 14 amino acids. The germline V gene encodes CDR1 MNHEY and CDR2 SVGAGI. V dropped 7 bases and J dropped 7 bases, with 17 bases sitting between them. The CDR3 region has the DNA TGTGCCAGCATCGAAGGGCGAGGGTGGAATGAGCAGTTCTTC. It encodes CASIEGRGWNEQFF.

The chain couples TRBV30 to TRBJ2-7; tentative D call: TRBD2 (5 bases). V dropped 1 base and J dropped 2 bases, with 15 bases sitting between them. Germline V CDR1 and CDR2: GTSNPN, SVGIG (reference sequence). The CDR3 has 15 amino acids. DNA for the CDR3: TGTGCCTGGAGTGGCCCCCCCGGGAATCCCTACGAGCAGTACTTC. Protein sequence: CAWSGPPGNPYEQYF.

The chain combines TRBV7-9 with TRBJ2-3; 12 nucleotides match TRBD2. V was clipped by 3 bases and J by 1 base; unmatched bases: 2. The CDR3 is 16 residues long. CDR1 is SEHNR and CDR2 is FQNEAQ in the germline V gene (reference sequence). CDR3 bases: TGTGCCAGCAGCTTTCGACTAGCGGGGGGCACAGATACGCAGTATTTT. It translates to CASSFRLAGGTDTQYF.

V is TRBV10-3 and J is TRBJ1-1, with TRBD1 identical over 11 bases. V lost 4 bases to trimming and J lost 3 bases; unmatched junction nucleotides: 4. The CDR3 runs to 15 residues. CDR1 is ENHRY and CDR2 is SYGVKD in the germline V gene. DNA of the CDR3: TGTGCCATCAGTGGGGGGACAGGGGGGTACACTGAAGCTTTCTTT. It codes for CAISGGTGGYTEAFF.

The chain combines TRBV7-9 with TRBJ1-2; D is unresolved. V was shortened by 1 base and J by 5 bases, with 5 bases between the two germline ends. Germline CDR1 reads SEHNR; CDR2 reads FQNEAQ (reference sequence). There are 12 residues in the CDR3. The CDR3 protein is CASSLVLYGYTF. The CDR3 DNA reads TGTGCCAGCAGCTTAGTTCTATATGGCTACACCTTC.

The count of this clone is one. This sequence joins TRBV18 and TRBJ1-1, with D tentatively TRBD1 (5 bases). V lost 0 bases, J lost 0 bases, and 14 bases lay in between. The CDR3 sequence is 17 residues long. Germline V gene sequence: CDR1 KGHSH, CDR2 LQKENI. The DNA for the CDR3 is TGTGCCAGCTCACCACCGCGGGGCGGACCCATGAACACTGAAGCTTTCTTT. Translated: CASSPPRGGPMNTEAFF. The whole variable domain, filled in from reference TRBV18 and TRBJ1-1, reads NAGVMQNPRHLVRRRGQEARLRCSPMKGHSHVYWYRQLPEEGLKFMVYLQKENIIDESGMPKERFSAEFPKEGPSILRIQQVVRGDSAAYFCASSPPRGGPMNTEAFFGQGTRLTVV.

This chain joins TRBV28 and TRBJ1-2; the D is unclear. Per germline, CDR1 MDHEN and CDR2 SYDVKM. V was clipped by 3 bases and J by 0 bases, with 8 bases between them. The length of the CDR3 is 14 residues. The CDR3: CASSLEKSNYGYTF. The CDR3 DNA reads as TGTGCCAGCAGTTTGGAGAAATCTAACTATGGCTACACCTTC.

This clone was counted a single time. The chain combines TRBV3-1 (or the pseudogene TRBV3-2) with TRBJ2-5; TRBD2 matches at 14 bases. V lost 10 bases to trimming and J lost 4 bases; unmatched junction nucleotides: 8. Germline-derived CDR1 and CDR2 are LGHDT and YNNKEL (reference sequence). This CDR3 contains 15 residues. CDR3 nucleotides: TGTGCCACCAAGACTAGCGGGGGGGCAGGAGAGACCCAGTACTTC. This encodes CATKTSGGAGETQYF.

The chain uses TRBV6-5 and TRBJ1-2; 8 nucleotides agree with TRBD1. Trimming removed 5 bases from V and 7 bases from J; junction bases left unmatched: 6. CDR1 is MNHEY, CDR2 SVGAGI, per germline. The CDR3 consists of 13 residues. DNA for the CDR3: TGTGCCAGCAGTCCGGGACAGGAAGGTGGCTACACCTTC. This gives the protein CASSPGQEGGYTF.

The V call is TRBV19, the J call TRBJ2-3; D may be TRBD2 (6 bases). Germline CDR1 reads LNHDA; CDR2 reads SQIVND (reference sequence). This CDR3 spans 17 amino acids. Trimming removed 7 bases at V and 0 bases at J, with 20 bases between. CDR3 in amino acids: CASTAWGRAGSTDTQYF. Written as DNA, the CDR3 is TGTGCCAGTACTGCGTGGGGCCGAGCGGGTAGCACAGATACGCAGTATTTT. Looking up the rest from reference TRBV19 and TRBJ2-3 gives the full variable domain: DGGITQSPKYLFRKEGQNVTLSCEQNLNHDAMYWYRQDPGQGLRLIYYSQIVNDFQKGDIAEGYSVSREKKESFPLTVTSAQKNPTAFYLCASTAWGRAGSTDTQYFGPGTRLTVL.

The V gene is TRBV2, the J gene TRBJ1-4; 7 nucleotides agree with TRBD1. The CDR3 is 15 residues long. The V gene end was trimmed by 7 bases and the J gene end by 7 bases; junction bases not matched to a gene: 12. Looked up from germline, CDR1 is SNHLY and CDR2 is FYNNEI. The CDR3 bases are TGTGCCAGCACCCGGGACAGCGGATTCAGTGAAAAACTGTTTTTT. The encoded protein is CASTRDSGFSEKLFF. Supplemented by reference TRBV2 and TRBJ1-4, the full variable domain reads EPEVTQTPSHQVTQMGQEVILRCVPISNHLYFYWYRQILGQKVEFLVSFYNNEISEKSEIFDDQFSVERPDGSNFTLKIRSTKLEDSAMYFCASTRDSGFSEKLFFGSGTQLSVL.

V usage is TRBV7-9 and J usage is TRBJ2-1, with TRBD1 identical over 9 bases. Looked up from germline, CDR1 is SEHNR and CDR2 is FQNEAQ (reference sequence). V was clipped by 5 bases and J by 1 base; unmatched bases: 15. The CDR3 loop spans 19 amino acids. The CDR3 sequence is CASSPTWGTGRSSYNEQFF. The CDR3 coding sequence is TGTGCCAGCAGCCCAACGTGGGGGACAGGGAGGTCATCCTACAATGAGCAGTTCTTC.

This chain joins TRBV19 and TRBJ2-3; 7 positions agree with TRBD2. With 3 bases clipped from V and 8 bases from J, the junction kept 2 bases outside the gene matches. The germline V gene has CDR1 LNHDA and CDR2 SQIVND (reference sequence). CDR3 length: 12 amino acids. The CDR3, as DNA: TGTGCCAGTAGTATCCCGGGGGGTACGCAGTATTTT. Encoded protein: CASSIPGGTQYF.

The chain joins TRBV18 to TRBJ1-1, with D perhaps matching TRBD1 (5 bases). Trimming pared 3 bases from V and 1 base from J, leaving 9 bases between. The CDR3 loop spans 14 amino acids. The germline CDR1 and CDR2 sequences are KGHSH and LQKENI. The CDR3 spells CASSPGLENTEAFF. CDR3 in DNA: TGTGCCAGCTCACCGGGACTGGAGAACACTGAAGCTTTCTTT.